This T cell receptor (beta chain) was captured in a study of blood T cells in healthy people across ages. The germline gives CDR1 SGHRS, CDR2 YFSETQ. The CDR3 covers 17 residues. Trimming took 1 base from V and 4 from J, leaving 18 bases between them. Whole-study results and caveats: Greater diversity and more naive CD4+ cells were seen in long-lived donors than in aged donors. There was no known CMV status for donors, so expanded clonotype changes were possibly confounded.

Worth noting for this clonotype: Its antigen is unknown.

A sample-barcoded 5' primer and a J-beta primer mix were used in a second PCR of roughly 6 to 11 cycles. At least 2.5 million CDR3-containing paired-end reads were obtained per sample. TCRdb recomputed calls from the 5' RACE reads with MiXCR, one row per CDR3 protein. Altogether around 800,000 distinct CDR3 sequences are present, 50% to 65% being singletons, with the ten largest covering approximately 40%. Specimen: blood. The sequence came from a man at least 80 years old in good health. The chain is built from TRBV5-1 and TRBJ2-1; no firm D call. The chain's CDR3 is CASSLQGTTTPYNEQFF. Here the CDR3 DNA reads TGCGCCAGCAGCTTGCAAGGAACTACCACGCCGTACAATGAGCAGTTCTTC.